These T cell receptor beta chains were read from a single sample in a study of OX40 agonist ivuxolimab in advanced cancers. The data were produced by immunoSEQ multiplex PCR, yet TCRdb's version contains in-frame clones alone and is incomplete. There are roughly 50,000 clones in the sample; around nine tenths occur only once, and around a third lies in the top ten. The specimen comprised CD4+ or CD8+ T cells sorted from blood, sampled in a trial of the OX40 agonist ivuxolimab. The receptors were sampled from an adult with an advanced solid tumor such as melanoma, head and neck, liver or kidney cancer. The CDR3 runs from the conserved cysteine through the conserved F or W. The D gene is left open where the match is weak. Clone size is stated in some rows and not others, as once, few, many or a class when expanded.

TRBV19,TRBJ2-5,.,.,CASSIVGKETQYF,TGTGCCAGTAGTATTGTTGGGAAAGAGACCCAGTACTTC
TRBV4-1,TRBJ2-2,.,.,CASSPLGTGENTGELFF,TGCGCCAGCAGCCCTCTGGGAACGGGCGAGAACACCGGGGAGCTGTTTTTT
TRBV29-1,TRBJ2-1,TRBD2,.,CSTTGLVAYNEQFF,TGCAGCACGACCGGACTAGTAGCCTACAATGAGCAGTTCTTC
TRBV19,TRBJ1-1,.,.,CASTHRGYTEAFF,TGTGCCAGTACCCATAGGGGGTACACTGAAGCTTTCTTT
TRBV27,TRBJ2-7,.,.,CASGYSAYEQYF,TGTGCCAGCGGGTATTCCGCCTACGAGCAGTACTTC
TRBV6-5,TRBJ1-1,.,once,CASRTEMNTEAFF,TGTGCCAGCAGGACAGAAATGAACACTGAAGCTTTCTTT
TRBV5-4,TRBJ2-7,TRBD2,.,CASSWAGASYEQYF,TGTGCCAGCAGCTGGGCGGGAGCCTCCTACGAGCAGTACTTC
TRBV19,TRBJ1-2,TRBD1,.,CASSSNGQEANYGYTF,TGTGCCAGTAGTTCAAACGGACAGGAAGCTAACTATGGCTACACCTTC
TRBV15,TRBJ2-5,.,.,CATSRHRGAGQETQYF,TGTGCCACCAGCAGGCACCGCGGTGCAGGCCAAGAGACCCAGTACTTC
TRBV7-9,TRBJ2-5,.,.,CASSLSSSETQYF,TGTGCCAGCAGCTTATCCTCGAGTGAGACCCAGTACTTC
TRBV4-2,TRBJ2-1,.,.,CASSPSILDLRTFF,TGTGCCAGCAGCCCTTCAATACTAGATTTGAGGACGTTCTTC
TRBV27,TRBJ2-7,.,once,CASSGGADEQYF,TGTGCCAGCAGTGGGGGGGCTGACGAGCAGTACTTC
TRBV19,TRBJ2-2,.,.,CAIEGLNTGELFF,TGTGCCATTGAGGGCCTAAACACCGGGGAGCTGTTTTTT
TRBV2,TRBJ2-3,.,.,CASSEHVTDTQYF,TGTGCCAGCAGTGAGCATGTCACAGATACGCAGTATTTT
TRBV2,TRBJ2-7,TRBD2,.,CASIPSGGESSYEQYF,TGTGCCAGCATTCCTAGCGGGGGGGAAAGCTCCTACGAGCAGTACTTC
TRBV14,TRBJ1-5,.,few,CASSLWGRGDQPQHF,TGTGCCAGCAGCCTTTGGGGGAGGGGGGATCAGCCCCAGCATTTT
TRBV9,TRBJ1-4,.,once,CASSVAPDRPTTNEKLFF,TGTGCCAGCAGCGTAGCCCCCGACAGACCCACAACTAATGAAAAACTGTTTTTT
TRBV2,TRBJ2-1,.,.,CASSGVEGAYNEQFF,TGTGCCAGCAGTGGGGTGGAGGGTGCTTACAATGAGCAGTTCTTC
TRBV21-1,TRBJ2-5,.,.,CASSNGQGCQETQYF,TGTGCCAGCAGCAACGGACAGGGCTGCCAAGAGACCCAGTACTTC
TRBV6-5,TRBJ2-7,.,.,CASSYGYSYEQYF,TGTGCCAGCAGTTACGGATACTCCTACGAGCAGTACTTC
TRBV5-3,TRBJ2-4,.,.,CARSLKNRGRENIQYF,TGTGCCAGAAGCTTGAAGAACCGGGGAAGGGAAAACATTCAGTACTTC
TRBV10-2,TRBJ1-1,TRBD1,.,CASKYRGRTEAFF,TGCGCCAGCAAATACAGGGGGAGGACTGAAGCTTTCTTT
TRBV27,TRBJ1-6,.,.,CASSSQPPGYNSPLHF,TGTGCCAGCAGTTCACAACCCCCGGGCTATAATTCACCCCTCCACTTT
TRBV10-1,TRBJ1-4,TRBD1,.,CASSESEGAEEKLFF,TGCGCCAGCAGTGAGTCCGAGGGGGCTGAAGAAAAACTGTTTTTT
TRBV11-3,TRBJ2-7,.,.,CASSLGDYEQYF,TGTGCCAGCAGCTTAGGGGACTACGAGCAGTACTTC
TRBV6-5,TRBJ1-1,.,.,CASSYGGGHTEAFF,TGTGCCAGCAGTTACGGTGGGGGACACACTGAAGCTTTCTTT
TRBV28,TRBJ2-7,TRBD2,.,CASKAGLAYYEQYF,TGTGCCAGCAAGGCGGGACTAGCATACTACGAGCAGTACTTC
TRBV5-6,TRBJ1-2,.,.,CASSLVRDREDGYTF,TGTGCCAGCAGCTTGGTGAGGGACCGGGAGGATGGCTACACCTTC
TRBV6-1,TRBJ2-5,TRBD2,.,CASSVLAGEETQYF,TGTGCCAGCAGTGTACTAGCGGGAGAAGAGACCCAGTACTTC
TRBV6-1,TRBJ1-1,.,.,CASSRVRLTEAFF,TGTGCCTCTTCCCGGGTCCGTTTGACTGAAGCTTTCTTT
TRBV19,TRBJ2-7,.,once,CASSIRDGHKNEQYF,TGTGCCAGTAGTATCCGGGACGGCCACAAAAACGAGCAGTACTTC
TRBV2,TRBJ1-2,TRBD1,.,CASSESGTVLYGYTF,TGTGCCAGCAGTGAAAGTGGGACAGTTCTCTATGGCTACACCTTC
TRBV11-3,TRBJ2-7,TRBD1,.,CASSLGTAYEQYF,TGTGCCAGCAGCTTGGGGACAGCCTACGAGCAGTACTTC
TRBV7-9,TRBJ1-1,.,.,CASSLGFESGEAFF,TGTGCCAGCAGCTTAGGTTTTGAGTCAGGGGAAGCTTTCTTT
TRBV2,TRBJ2-7,TRBD1,.,CAVTNRDSFEQYF,TGTGCCGTTACTAACCGGGACAGTTTCGAGCAGTACTTC
TRBV10-1,TRBJ2-7,TRBD2,.,CASRRTGLHYEQYF,TGCGCCAGCAGGAGAACGGGACTACACTACGAGCAGTACTTC
TRBV7-8,TRBJ1-2,TRBD1,.,CASRPGQGANGYTF,TGTGCCAGCAGACCGGGACAGGGGGCCAATGGCTACACCTTC
TRBV7-9,TRBJ2-3,TRBD1,.,CASSPIYRGEGVDTQYF,TGTGCCAGCAGCCCTATTTACAGGGGGGAAGGGGTAGATACGCAGTATTTT
TRBV9,TRBJ1-1,.,few,CASSVGDNTEAFF,TGTGCCAGCAGCGTAGGGGATAACACTGAAGCTTTCTTT